This T cell receptor (beta chain) was profiled in a study of cytomegalovirus exposure and HLA in healthy donors. Regarding the study as a whole: The classifier, whose performance was assessed in both the original and validation cohorts, reportedly diagnosed cytomegalovirus status with high specificity and sensitivity. The study flagged about 150 TCR beta chains as cytomegalovirus-associated.

Only in-frame clones appear in the TCRdb table, and some are missing; sequencing was by immunoSEQ multiplex PCR. The sample yields about 190,000 clones, roughly 88% seen once. A word on this clone: The antigen remains undetermined.

Sequencing used PBMCs. This sequence originates from a woman under 30 in good health and CMV-seronegative.

DNA for the CDR3: TGTGCCAGTAGTCTCCCCGGGGGCACTGAAGCTTTCTTT. It is translated as CASSLPGGTEAFF. The V gene is TRBV19, the J gene TRBJ1-1; D may be TRBD1 (5 bases). The germline V and J ends were trimmed by 5 bases and 4 bases, with 11 bases remaining between them. CDR1 is LNHDA, CDR2 SQIVND, per germline (reference sequence). This CDR3 is built from 13 residues.